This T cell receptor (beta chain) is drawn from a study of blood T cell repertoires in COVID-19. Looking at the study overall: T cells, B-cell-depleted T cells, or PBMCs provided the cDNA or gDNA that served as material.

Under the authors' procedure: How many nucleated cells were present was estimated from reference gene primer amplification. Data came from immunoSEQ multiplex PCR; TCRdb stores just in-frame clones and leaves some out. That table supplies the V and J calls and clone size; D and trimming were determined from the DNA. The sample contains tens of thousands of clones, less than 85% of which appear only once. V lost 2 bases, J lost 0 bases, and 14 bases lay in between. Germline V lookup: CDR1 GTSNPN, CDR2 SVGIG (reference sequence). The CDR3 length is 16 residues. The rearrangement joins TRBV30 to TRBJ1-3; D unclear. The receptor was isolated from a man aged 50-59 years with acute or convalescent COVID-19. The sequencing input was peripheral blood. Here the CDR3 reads CAWSSGVGNSGNTIYF. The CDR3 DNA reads TGTGCCTGGAGTAGTGGAGTCGGGAACTCTGGAAACACCATATATTTT.